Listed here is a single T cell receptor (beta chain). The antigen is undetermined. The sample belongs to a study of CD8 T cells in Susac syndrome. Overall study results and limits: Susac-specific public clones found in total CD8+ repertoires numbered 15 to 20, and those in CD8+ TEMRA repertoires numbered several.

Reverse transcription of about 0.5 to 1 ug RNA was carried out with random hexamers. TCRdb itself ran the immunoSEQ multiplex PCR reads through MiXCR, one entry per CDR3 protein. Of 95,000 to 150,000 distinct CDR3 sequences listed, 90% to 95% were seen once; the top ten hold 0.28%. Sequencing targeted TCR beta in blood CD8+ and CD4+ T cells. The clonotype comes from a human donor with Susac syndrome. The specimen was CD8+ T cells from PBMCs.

CDR3 sequence (DNA): TGTGCTAGTGGTTTTCTTACAGGGGGAACTGAAGCTTTCTTT. Its translation: CASGFLTGGTEAFF. The chain uses TRBV12-5 and TRBJ1-1, with 8 bases aligning to TRBD1. Germline CDR1 LGHNT, CDR2 FRNRAP. Unmatched junction bases numbered 5, after V lost 3 bases and J lost 5 bases. This CDR3 comprises 14 residues.